One sample yielded the 18 T cell receptor beta chains listed below, sequenced in a study of CXCR3-negative and CXCR3-positive naive CD8 T cells. The authors prepared UMI-labeled TRB cDNA libraries by 5' RACE. TCRdb re-called the 5' RACE reads; one entry per CDR3 protein, DNA not given. The sample holds 65,000 to 95,000 distinct CDR3 sequences. The sequencing sample was made of naive CXCR3- CD8+ T cells from blood. Subset reported: CD45RO-CCR7+CD27+CD95- naive CD8+ T cells lacking CXCR3 (TNR3-). The receptors were sampled from a human donor in good health. Some clones in this sample may be carry-over from other donors' samples.

The chain joins TRBV14 to TRBJ1-5; with no DNA, the TCRdb D assignment of TRBD1 cannot be verified. CDR3 length equals 15 residues. In germline, CDR1 is SGHDN, CDR2 FVKESK. Here the CDR3 reads CASSPSGQGDQPQHF.

The rearrangement joins TRBV9 to TRBJ2-7; TCRdb selects TRBD2, and the lack of DNA leaves this call unchecked. The CDR3 runs 12 residues. The germline gives CDR1 SGDLS, CDR2 YYNGEE. The CDR3 loop is CASSGGGREQYF.

This chain uses TRBV27 with TRBJ2-7. CDR1 is MNHEY, CDR2 SMNVEV, per germline (reference sequence). The CDR3 contains 15 residues. The CDR3 loop is CASSFGGVRSYEQYF.

The chain carries TRBV5-1 and TRBJ2-7; TCRdb's D call of TRBD1 is untestable without DNA. This CDR3 has 15 amino acids. Germline V gene data show CDR1 as SGHRS and CDR2 as YFSETQ. CDR3 residues: CASSLDRGGIREQYF.

The chain recombines TRBV27 with TRBJ2-1; TCRdb's D gene call, TRBD2, goes unchecked for lack of DNA. This CDR3 spans 17 amino acids. The V gene's germline CDR1 is MNHEY and CDR2 SMNVEV (reference sequence). The CDR3 loop is CASSYGPGLAAYNEQFF.

J is TRBJ1-1 and V is TRBV5-1; TCRdb's D call, TRBD1, is unchecked because there is no DNA. The germline V gene has CDR1 SGHRS and CDR2 YFSETQ. CDR3 length: 14 amino acids. CDR3 sequence: CASSLGPGDAEAFF.

The J gene is TRBJ2-3, the V gene TRBV11-2. Germline values: CDR1 SGHAT, CDR2 FQNNGV. The CDR3 covers 14 residues. The CDR3 protein is CASSLSLPSDTQYF.

The V gene is TRBV28, the J gene TRBJ2-7; checking the TCRdb D call of TRBD1 is not possible without DNA. The CDR3 covers 14 residues. The germline V gene encodes CDR1 MDHEN and CDR2 SYDVKM. CDR3 protein: CASSPGQGDYEQYF.

V and J are TRBV18 and TRBJ2-7; as DNA is missing, the TRBD2 call by TCRdb cannot be tested. From germline, CDR1 is KGHSH and CDR2 LQKENI. The CDR3 contains 18 residues. The CDR3 region is CASSPPRLAGKVGYEQYF. The full variable domain, in which reference TRBV18 and TRBJ2-7 provide the parts outside the CDR3, is NAGVMQNPRHLVRRRGQEARLRCSPMKGHSHVYWYRQLPEEGLKFMVYLQKENIIDESGMPKERFSAEFPKEGPSILRIQQVVRGDSAAYFCASSPPRLAGKVGYEQYFGPGTRLTVT.

The chain combines TRBV5-5 with TRBJ2-2; TCRdb outputs TRBD1, but without DNA this stays unchecked. The CDR3 is made up of 17 amino acids. CDR1 SGHKS and CDR2 YYEKEE come from the germline V gene (reference sequence). CDR3 protein: CASSYAGTGVGTGELFF.

V is TRBV6-5 and J is TRBJ2-7; TCRdb reports TRBD2, a call that lacks DNA to check it against. Germline V gives CDR1 MNHEY, CDR2 SVGAGI. The CDR3 loop spans 16 amino acids. Here the CDR3 reads CASSYSLSGVLYEQYF.

The chain is built from TRBV20-1 and TRBJ1-5. Germline V CDR1 and CDR2: DFQATT, SNEGSKA (reference sequence). The CDR3 is 13 amino acids. The CDR3 protein is CSAPQLANQPQHF.

This CDR3 is CSVAGRRGEQYF. The J gene is TRBJ2-7, the V gene TRBV29-1; the D call from TCRdb, TRBD1, cannot be confirmed without DNA. Per the germline V gene, CDR1 is SQVTM and CDR2 is ANQGSEA. This CDR3 has 12 amino acids.

The rearrangement joins TRBV27 to TRBJ1-1. This CDR3 is built from 13 residues. Germline CDR1 is MNHEY and CDR2 is SMNVEV (reference sequence). The CDR3 loop is CASSLQENTEAFF.

The chain couples TRBV7-3 to TRBJ1-1; TCRdb gives TRBD1 as the D gene, but with no DNA this cannot be confirmed. Per the germline V gene, CDR1 is SGHTA and CDR2 is FQGTGA. The CDR3 runs 15 residues. The CDR3 is CASSSQGGPNTEAFF. The full variable domain, in which reference TRBV7-3 and TRBJ1-1 provide the parts outside the CDR3, is GAGVSQTPSNKVTEKGKYVELRCDPISGHTALYWYRQSLGQGPEFLIYFQGTGAADDSGLPNDRFFAVRPEGSVSTLKIQRTERGDSAVYLCASSSQGGPNTEAFFGQGTRLTVV.

The V and J genes are TRBV6-6 and TRBJ2-1; TCRdb returns TRBD2, unconfirmable since there is no DNA. CDR1 MNHNY and CDR2 SVGAGI come from the germline V gene (reference sequence). The CDR3 runs 16 residues. The CDR3 region is CASSYSGTSEYNEQFF.

V usage is TRBV13 and J usage is TRBJ2-3; TCRdb outputs TRBD2, but without DNA this stays unchecked. The CDR3 loop spans 15 amino acids. The germline gives CDR1 PRHDT, CDR2 FYEKMQ (reference sequence). The CDR3 protein is CASSLSSRDTDTQYF.

V gene TRBV12-3 or TRBV12-4 combines with J gene TRBJ2-1; TCRdb proposes TRBD2, but this gene call is untestable without DNA. The CDR3 is 15 residues long. This chain's CDR3 is CASSSPERAYNEQFF.